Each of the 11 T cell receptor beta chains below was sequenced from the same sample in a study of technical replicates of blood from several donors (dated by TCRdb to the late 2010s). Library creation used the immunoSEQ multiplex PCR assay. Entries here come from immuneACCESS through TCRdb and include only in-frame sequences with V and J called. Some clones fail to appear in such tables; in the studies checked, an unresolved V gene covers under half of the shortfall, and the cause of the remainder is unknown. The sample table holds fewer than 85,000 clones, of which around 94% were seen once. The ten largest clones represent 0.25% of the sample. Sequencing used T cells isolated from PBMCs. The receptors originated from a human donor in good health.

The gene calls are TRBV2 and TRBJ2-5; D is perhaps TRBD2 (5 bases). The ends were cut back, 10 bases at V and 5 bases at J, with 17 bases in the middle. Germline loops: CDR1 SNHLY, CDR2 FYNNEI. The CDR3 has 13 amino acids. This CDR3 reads CATVVGAGETQYF. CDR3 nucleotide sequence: TGTGCCACCGTCGTTGGCGCGGGTGAGACCCAGTACTTC.

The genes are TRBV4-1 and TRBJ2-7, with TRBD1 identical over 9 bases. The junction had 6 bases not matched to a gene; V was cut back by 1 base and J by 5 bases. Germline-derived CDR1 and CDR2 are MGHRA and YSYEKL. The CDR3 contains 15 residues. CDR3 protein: CASSQGDREVDEQYF. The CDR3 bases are TGCGCCAGCAGCCAAGGGGACAGGGAAGTTGACGAGCAGTACTTC.

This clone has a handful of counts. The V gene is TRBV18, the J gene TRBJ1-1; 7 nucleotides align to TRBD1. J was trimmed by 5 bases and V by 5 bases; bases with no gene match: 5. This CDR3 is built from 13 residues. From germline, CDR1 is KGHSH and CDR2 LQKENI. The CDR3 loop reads CASSSSGGTEAFF. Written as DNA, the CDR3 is TGTGCCAGCTCATCATCAGGGGGGACTGAAGCTTTCTTT.

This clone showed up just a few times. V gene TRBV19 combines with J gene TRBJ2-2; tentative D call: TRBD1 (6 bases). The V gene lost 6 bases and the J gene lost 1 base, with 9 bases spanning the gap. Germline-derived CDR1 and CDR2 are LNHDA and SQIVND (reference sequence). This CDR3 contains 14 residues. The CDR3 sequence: CASRWGQNTGELFF. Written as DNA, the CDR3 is TGTGCCAGTAGATGGGGACAGAACACCGGGGAGCTGTTTTTT.

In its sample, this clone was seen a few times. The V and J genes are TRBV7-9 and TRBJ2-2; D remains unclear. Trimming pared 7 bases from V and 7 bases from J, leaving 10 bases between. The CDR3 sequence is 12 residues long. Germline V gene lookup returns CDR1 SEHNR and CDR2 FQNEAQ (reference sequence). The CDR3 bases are TGTGCCAGCATTCCGGGTGGCGGGGAGCTGTTTTTT. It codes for CASIPGGGELFF.

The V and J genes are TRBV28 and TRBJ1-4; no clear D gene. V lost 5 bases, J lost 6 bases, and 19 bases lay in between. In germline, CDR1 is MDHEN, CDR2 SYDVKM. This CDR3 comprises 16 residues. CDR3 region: CASSGRLGRVDEKLFF. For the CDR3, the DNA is TGTGCCAGCAGTGGCCGGTTGGGGAGGGTGGATGAAAAACTGTTTTTT.

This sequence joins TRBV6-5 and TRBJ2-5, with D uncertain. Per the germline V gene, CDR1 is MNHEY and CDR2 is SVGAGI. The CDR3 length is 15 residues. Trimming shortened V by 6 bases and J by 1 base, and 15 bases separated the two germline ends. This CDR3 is CASSIASAFQETQYF. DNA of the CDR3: TGTGCCAGCAGCATTGCGTCCGCATTCCAAGAGACCCAGTACTTC.

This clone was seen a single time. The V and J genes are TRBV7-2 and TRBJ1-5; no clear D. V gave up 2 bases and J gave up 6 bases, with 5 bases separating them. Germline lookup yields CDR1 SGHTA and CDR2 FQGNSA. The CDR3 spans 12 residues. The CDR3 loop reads CASSLSSQPQHF. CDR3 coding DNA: TGTGCCAGCAGCTTATCCAGTCAGCCCCAGCATTTT.

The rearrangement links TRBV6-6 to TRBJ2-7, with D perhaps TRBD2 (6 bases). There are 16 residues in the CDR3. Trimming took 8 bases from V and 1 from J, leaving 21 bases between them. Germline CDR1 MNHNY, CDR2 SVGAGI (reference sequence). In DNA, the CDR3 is TGTGCCAGCGGAAGACCAGGGACTGACAAATCCTACGAGCAGTACTTC. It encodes CASGRPGTDKSYEQYF.

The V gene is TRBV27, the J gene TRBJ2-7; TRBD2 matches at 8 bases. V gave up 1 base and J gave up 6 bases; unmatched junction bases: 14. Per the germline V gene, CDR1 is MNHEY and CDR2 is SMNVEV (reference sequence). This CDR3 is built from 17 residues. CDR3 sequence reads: CASSLFVGEAGAGEQYF. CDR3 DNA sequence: TGTGCCAGCAGTTTATTTGTGGGGGAAGCGGGAGCGGGCGAGCAGTACTTC.

The CDR3: CASSLATSLLTKETQYF. The CDR3 DNA is TGTGCCAGCAGCTTGGCTACTAGCCTCCTAACAAAAGAGACCCAGTACTTC. The V and J genes are TRBV7-2 and TRBJ2-5; D may be TRBD2 (6 bases). CDR1 is SGHTA and CDR2 is FQGNSA in the germline V gene. There are 17 residues in the CDR3. Trimming pared 3 bases from V and 3 bases from J, leaving 20 bases between.